The TCR beta chain under discussion was sequenced for a study of control samples from healthy donors and cancer patients. Germline V CDR1 and CDR2: MNHEY, SVGEGT. V lost 5 bases and J lost 1, with 14 bases in between. The CDR3 runs to 15 residues. The data were produced by immunoSEQ multiplex PCR, yet TCRdb's version contains in-frame clones alone and is incomplete. The sample lists 69,000 or so clones, approximately 94% occurring once. The chain recombines TRBV6-2 or TRBV6-3 with TRBJ1-1; maybe TRBD1 (5 bases). The clonotype originates from a woman aged 25-40 years in good health. Sample: blood. The CDR3, as DNA: TGTGCCAGCAGTCCCTCCTGGACAAGGAACACTGAAGCTTTCTTT. Protein: CASSPSWTRNTEAFF.